This entry is about one T cell receptor (beta chain). Its antigen is as yet unknown. These data belong to a study of shared clonotypes between healthy human individuals. Study at large: Serving as donors were two women and three men, whose ages spanned 18 to 49. Per-donor plates numbered three CD4 naive, three CD4 memory, two CD8 naive and one CD8 memory.

Replicate PCRs for sorted subsets used around 200 ng DNA; this equaled some 30,000 T cell genomes. Sequencing used immunoSEQ multiplex PCR; TCRdb keeps in-frame clones, though not all of them. The top ten hold nearly 0.065% of the sample, which has some 500,000 clones, roughly 95% seen once. Study-wide points: Collection of samples was limited to blood; tissue repertoires likely differ.

This sequence originates from a woman in her 30s in good health. The material sequenced was naive CD4+ T cells sorted from blood. Specified subset: CD45RA+ positively selected.

The DNA of the CDR3 is TGTGCCAGCAGTTACCCCCGGGACACCCCATCGGGGACCCAGTACTTC. Translation gives CASSYPRDTPSGTQYF. This chain connects TRBV28 to TRBJ2-5; D is possibly TRBD1 (6 bases). Trimming removed 4 bases at V and 7 bases at J, with 22 bases between. Germline lookup yields CDR1 MDHEN and CDR2 SYDVKM. The CDR3 is made up of 16 amino acids.